These T cell receptor beta chains were read from a single sample in a study of cytomegalovirus exposure and HLA in healthy donors. Clones were sequenced by immunoSEQ multiplex PCR, and TCRdb holds only the in-frame ones, with some missing. The table has about 180,000 clones, just over 75% seen once. Sequenced material: PBMCs. These receptors came from a woman aged 55-70 years in good health and CMV-seropositive. The CDR3 runs from the conserved cysteine through the conserved F or W. The order of the fields is V gene, clone size, D gene, J gene, CDR3 protein, CDR3 DNA. D genes are given only for firm matches. The size entry is marked missing in some rows and otherwise reads once, few, many or a size class.

V gene: TRBV19
clone size: once
D gene: NA
J gene: TRBJ1-5
CDR3 protein: CASSIFQTPYSNQPQHF
CDR3 DNA: TGTGCCAGTAGTATTTTCCAGACACCCTATAGCAATCAGCCCCAGCATTTT

V gene: TRBV28
clone size: NA
D gene: TRBD2
J gene: TRBJ2-1
CDR3 protein: CASSLGSSGGDYNEQFF
CDR3 DNA: TGTGCCAGCAGTTTGGGGTCTAGCGGGGGGGACTACAATGAGCAGTTCTTC

V gene: TRBV7-8
clone size: NA
D gene: TRBD1
J gene: TRBJ2-7
CDR3 protein: CASSPRDRSSYEQYF
CDR3 DNA: TGTGCCAGCAGCCCCCGGGACAGGAGCTCCTACGAGCAGTACTTC

V gene: TRBV5-1
clone size: NA
D gene: NA
J gene: TRBJ2-1
CDR3 protein: CASSLRREIDNEQFF
CDR3 DNA: TGCGCCAGCAGCTTGAGGAGGGAGATAGACAATGAGCAGTTCTTC

V gene: TRBV7-9
clone size: NA
D gene: NA
J gene: TRBJ1-5
CDR3 protein: CASSLAQGQGSNQPQHF
CDR3 DNA: TGTGCCAGCAGCTTAGCGCAGGGGCAGGGTTCCAATCAGCCCCAGCATTTT

V gene: TRBV6-6
clone size: once
D gene: NA
J gene: TRBJ2-7
CDR3 protein: CASSTTRQVSYEQYF
CDR3 DNA: TGTGCCAGCAGCACGACGCGACAAGTGTCCTACGAGCAGTACTTC

V gene: TRBV11-2
clone size: NA
D gene: TRBD2
J gene: TRBJ2-5
CDR3 protein: CASSLGLAGGSGQYF
CDR3 DNA: TGTGCCAGCAGCTTGGGACTAGCGGGGGGGTCGGGCCAGTACTTC

V gene: TRBV28
clone size: NA
D gene: TRBD2
J gene: TRBJ2-2
CDR3 protein: CASSLSASGRSGELFF
CDR3 DNA: TGTGCCAGCAGTTTATCGGCTAGCGGGAGGTCCGGGGAGCTGTTTTTT

V gene: TRBV7-9
clone size: NA
D gene: NA
J gene: TRBJ1-6
CDR3 protein: CASSLQSNSPLHF
CDR3 DNA: TGTGCCAGCAGCTTACAGTCTAATTCACCCCTCCACTTT

V gene: TRBV9
clone size: NA
D gene: NA
J gene: TRBJ1-2
CDR3 protein: CASRGEQGTNYGYTF
CDR3 DNA: TGTGCCAGCAGGGGAGAACAGGGAACTAACTATGGCTACACCTTC

V gene: TRBV9
clone size: NA
D gene: NA
J gene: TRBJ2-3
CDR3 protein: CASSVGPLSTDTQYF
CDR3 DNA: TGTGCCAGCAGCGTAGGTCCCCTAAGCACAGATACGCAGTATTTT

V gene: TRBV5-4
clone size: once
D gene: TRBD2
J gene: TRBJ2-2
CDR3 protein: CASSRASGNTGELFF
CDR3 DNA: TGTGCCAGCAGCCGGGCTAGCGGGAACACCGGGGAGCTGTTTTTT

V gene: TRBV21-1
clone size: NA
D gene: NA
J gene: TRBJ2-2
CDR3 protein: CASSKYYASGGAVTGELFF
CDR3 DNA: TGTGCCAGCAGCAAATACTACGCTAGCGGGGGGGCAGTCACCGGGGAGCTGTTTTTT

V gene: TRBV4-3
clone size: NA
D gene: TRBD1
J gene: TRBJ1-2
CDR3 protein: CASSRDRDTHYGYTF
CDR3 DNA: TGCGCCAGCAGCCGCGACAGGGACACCCACTATGGCTACACCTTC

V gene: TRBV7-8
clone size: NA
D gene: NA
J gene: TRBJ1-2
CDR3 protein: CASSLSVGGTFYGYTF
CDR3 DNA: TGTGCCAGCAGCTTATCGGTCGGCGGAACATTCTATGGCTACACCTTC

V gene: TRBV4-2
clone size: NA
D gene: TRBD1
J gene: TRBJ1-4
CDR3 protein: CASSQDSGTDNEKLFF
CDR3 DNA: TGTGCCAGCAGCCAAGATTCCGGGACAGATAATGAAAAACTGTTTTTT

V gene: TRBV28
clone size: NA
D gene: NA
J gene: TRBJ1-6
CDR3 protein: CASSLRRAVYNSPLHF
CDR3 DNA: TGTGCCAGCAGTTTACGGCGGGCGGTCTATAATTCACCCCTCCACTTT

V gene: TRBV7-3
clone size: NA
D gene: NA
J gene: TRBJ2-1
CDR3 protein: CASSLTSTSAGSYNEQFF
CDR3 DNA: TGTGCCAGCAGCTTAACTTCTACCAGCGCCGGGAGCTACAATGAGCAGTTCTTC

V gene: TRBV7-2
clone size: few
D gene: NA
J gene: TRBJ2-5
CDR3 protein: CASSLAGAGETQYF
CDR3 DNA: TGTGCCAGCAGCTTGGCGGGGGCGGGGGAGACCCAGTACTTC

V gene: TRBV5-4
clone size: NA
D gene: NA
J gene: TRBJ2-1
CDR3 protein: CASEAGGSAHLGEQFF
CDR3 DNA: TGTGCCAGCGAGGCCGGGGGATCAGCCCACCTCGGTGAGCAGTTCTTC

V gene: TRBV9
clone size: NA
D gene: NA
J gene: TRBJ2-7
CDR3 protein: CASSPTPWEEQYF
CDR3 DNA: TGTGCCAGCAGCCCAACCCCGTGGGAGGAGCAGTACTTC

V gene: TRBV5-6
clone size: once
D gene: NA
J gene: TRBJ1-2
CDR3 protein: CASSVYGQGGYGYTF
CDR3 DNA: TGTGCCAGCAGCGTATACGGGCAGGGCGGCTATGGCTACACCTTC

V gene: TRBV5-6
clone size: NA
D gene: NA
J gene: TRBJ1-2
CDR3 protein: CASSLSRENNYGYTF
CDR3 DNA: TGTGCCAGCAGCTTGTCAAGGGAGAATAACTATGGCTACACCTTC

V gene: TRBV14
clone size: NA
D gene: NA
J gene: TRBJ2-6
CDR3 protein: CASSQEWETGANGLTF
CDR3 DNA: TGTGCCAGCAGCCAAGAATGGGAAACTGGGGCCAACGGCCTGACTTTC

V gene: TRBV27
clone size: NA
D gene: TRBD1
J gene: TRBJ1-1
CDR3 protein: CASSLGQGARAFF
CDR3 DNA: TGTGCCAGCAGTTTAGGGCAGGGGGCGAGAGCTTTCTTT

V gene: TRBV18
clone size: NA
D gene: NA
J gene: TRBJ1-2
CDR3 protein: CASSPLKGGDGYTF
CDR3 DNA: TGTGCCAGCTCCCCCCTAAAGGGAGGGGATGGCTACACCTTC

V gene: TRBV5-1
clone size: NA
D gene: TRBD2
J gene: TRBJ2-5
CDR3 protein: CASSPGLVRETQYF
CDR3 DNA: TGCGCCAGCAGCCCGGGACTAGTACGGGAGACCCAGTACTTC

V gene: TRBV28
clone size: NA
D gene: NA
J gene: TRBJ2-3
CDR3 protein: CASSPIQRFDSYTQYF
CDR3 DNA: TGTGCCAGCAGTCCAATCCAGAGATTTGACAGTTATACGCAGTATTTT

V gene: TRBV27
clone size: NA
D gene: TRBD1
J gene: TRBJ2-3
CDR3 protein: CASSLGRTGYTDTQYF
CDR3 DNA: TGTGCCAGCAGCCTGGGGAGGACAGGGTACACAGATACGCAGTATTTT

V gene: TRBV30
clone size: NA
D gene: NA
J gene: TRBJ1-5
CDR3 protein: CALSGGRNQPQHF
CDR3 DNA: TGTGCCCTATCGGGGGGACGTAATCAGCCCCAGCATTTT

V gene: TRBV5-1
clone size: NA
D gene: TRBD1
J gene: TRBJ2-2
CDR3 protein: CASSVNRGSLTGELFF
CDR3 DNA: TGCGCCAGCAGCGTCAACAGGGGGTCTTTGACCGGGGAGCTGTTTTTT

V gene: TRBV5-1
clone size: few
D gene: NA
J gene: TRBJ1-6
CDR3 protein: CASSGTGPNNSPLHF
CDR3 DNA: TGCGCCAGCAGCGGTACAGGGCCTAATAATTCACCCCTCCACTTT

V gene: TRBV10-3
clone size: NA
D gene: TRBD1
J gene: TRBJ1-2
CDR3 protein: CAIRDRDNYGYTF
CDR3 DNA: TGTGCCATCAGGGACAGGGATAACTATGGCTACACCTTC

V gene: TRBV5-1
clone size: few
D gene: NA
J gene: TRBJ2-5
CDR3 protein: CASSTGLTGETQYF
CDR3 DNA: TGCGCCAGCAGCACGGGTCTAACGGGGGAGACCCAGTACTTC

V gene: TRBV15
clone size: many
D gene: TRBD1
J gene: TRBJ1-4
CDR3 protein: CATSRARGQGGEKLFF
CDR3 DNA: TGTGCCACCAGCAGAGCCCGGGGACAGGGAGGAGAAAAACTGTTTTTT

V gene: TRBV10-3
clone size: NA
D gene: TRBD1
J gene: TRBJ1-3
CDR3 protein: CAILPGTGRNTIYF
CDR3 DNA: TGTGCCATCCTACCCGGGACAGGGAGAAACACCATATATTTT

V gene: TRBV7-9
clone size: NA
D gene: NA
J gene: TRBJ2-1
CDR3 protein: CASSTPFGAGNEQFF
CDR3 DNA: TGTGCCAGCAGCACTCCCTTTGGGGCCGGCAATGAGCAGTTCTTC

V gene: TRBV7-8
clone size: NA
D gene: NA
J gene: TRBJ1-3
CDR3 protein: CASSRAPAASSGNTIYF
CDR3 DNA: TGTGCCAGCAGCCGAGCTCCAGCGGCAAGCTCTGGAAACACCATATATTTT

V gene: TRBV4-1
clone size: few
D gene: NA
J gene: TRBJ1-5
CDR3 protein: CASSQAGGYQPQHF
CDR3 DNA: TGCGCCAGCAGCCAAGCTGGGGGGTACCAGCCCCAGCATTTT

V gene: TRBV11-2
clone size: NA
D gene: TRBD1
J gene: TRBJ2-7
CDR3 protein: CASSLGQGTGHEQYF
CDR3 DNA: TGTGCCAGCAGCTTAGGACAGGGAACTGGCCACGAGCAGTACTTC

V gene: TRBV6-4
clone size: NA
D gene: TRBD1
J gene: TRBJ2-5
CDR3 protein: CASSDWQGEQETQYF
CDR3 DNA: TGTGCCAGCAGTGATTGGCAGGGGGAGCAAGAGACCCAGTACTTC

V gene: TRBV6-1
clone size: NA
D gene: TRBD2
J gene: TRBJ2-3
CDR3 protein: CASSPLAVGTDTQYF
CDR3 DNA: TGTGCCAGCAGTCCACTAGCGGTAGGGACAGATACGCAGTATTTT

V gene: TRBV28
clone size: NA
D gene: TRBD1
J gene: TRBJ1-6
CDR3 protein: CASSPGQGVLASSPLHF
CDR3 DNA: TGTGCCAGTAGTCCCGGACAGGGGGTATTGGCTAGTTCACCCCTCCACTTT

V gene: TRBV11-3
clone size: NA
D gene: NA
J gene: TRBJ1-1
CDR3 protein: CASSLTVNTEAFF
CDR3 DNA: TGTGCCAGCAGCTTAACAGTGAACACTGAAGCTTTCTTT

V gene: TRBV10-3
clone size: NA
D gene: NA
J gene: TRBJ2-5
CDR3 protein: CAISESKGRETQYF
CDR3 DNA: TGTGCCATCAGTGAGTCAAAGGGGAGGGAGACCCAGTACTTC

V gene: TRBV28
clone size: NA
D gene: TRBD1
J gene: TRBJ1-2
CDR3 protein: CASNRGGRYGYTF
CDR3 DNA: TGTGCCAGCAACAGGGGCGGGAGGTATGGCTACACCTTC

V gene: TRBV7-3
clone size: few
D gene: NA
J gene: TRBJ2-2
CDR3 protein: CASSPRDPTGGGELFF
CDR3 DNA: TGTGCCAGCAGCCCCCGAGATCCTACCGGAGGCGGGGAGCTGTTTTTT

V gene: TRBV7-9
clone size: NA
D gene: NA
J gene: TRBJ2-1
CDR3 protein: CASSWDKHNEQFF
CDR3 DNA: TGTGCCAGCAGCTGGGACAAACACAATGAGCAGTTCTTC

V gene: TRBV19
clone size: few
D gene: TRBD2
J gene: TRBJ2-7
CDR3 protein: CASSNQGGNEQYF
CDR3 DNA: TGTGCCAGTAGTAACCAGGGAGGGAACGAGCAGTACTTC

V gene: TRBV4-2
clone size: NA
D gene: TRBD2
J gene: TRBJ2-7
CDR3 protein: CASSQDRTSGGYEQYF
CDR3 DNA: TGTGCCAGCAGCCAAGATAGAACTAGCGGGGGGTACGAGCAGTACTTC

V gene: TRBV7-9
clone size: few
D gene: TRBD2
J gene: TRBJ2-5
CDR3 protein: CASSFGSGVLQETQYF
CDR3 DNA: TGTGCCAGCAGCTTCGGTAGCGGGGTGCTCCAAGAGACCCAGTACTTC

V gene: TRBV14
clone size: once
D gene: TRBD2
J gene: TRBJ2-1
CDR3 protein: CASSQETGVGSGAYNEQFF
CDR3 DNA: TGTGCCAGCAGCCAAGAAACTGGGGTGGGTAGCGGGGCCTACAATGAGCAGTTCTTC

V gene: TRBV18
clone size: NA
D gene: NA
J gene: TRBJ2-5
CDR3 protein: CASSLQETQYF
CDR3 DNA: TGTGCCAGCTCACTACAAGAGACCCAGTACTTC

V gene: TRBV28
clone size: NA
D gene: NA
J gene: TRBJ1-2
CDR3 protein: CASNLPGRAGGNYGYTF
CDR3 DNA: TGTGCCAGCAACCTCCCTGGTCGGGCAGGAGGGAACTATGGCTACACCTTC

V gene: TRBV15
clone size: NA
D gene: NA
J gene: TRBJ2-3
CDR3 protein: CATSREDRMGDTQYF
CDR3 DNA: TGTGCCACCAGCAGAGAAGACAGGATGGGAGATACGCAGTATTTT

V gene: TRBV2
clone size: NA
D gene: NA
J gene: TRBJ2-4
CDR3 protein: CASREIKNIQYF
CDR3 DNA: TGTGCCAGCAGGGAGATTAAAAACATTCAGTACTTC

V gene: TRBV7-9
clone size: NA
D gene: TRBD1
J gene: TRBJ1-2
CDR3 protein: CSSSSHPNRGHFSYTF
CDR3 DNA: TGTTCCAGCAGCTCCCACCCCAACAGGGGTCATTTTAGCTACACCTTC

V gene: TRBV29-1
clone size: NA
D gene: TRBD1
J gene: TRBJ2-1
CDR3 protein: CSAGRTGTDEQFF
CDR3 DNA: TGCAGCGCCGGACGGACAGGGACCGATGAGCAGTTCTTC

V gene: TRBV29-1
clone size: few
D gene: NA
J gene: TRBJ2-7
CDR3 protein: CSTRDSIGEQYF
CDR3 DNA: TGCAGCACCCGGGACTCAATAGGCGAGCAGTACTTC